This T cell receptor beta chain was obtained from a study of CD8+CD57+ T cells in acquired aplastic anemia. Study-level findings and limits: About 28 sequences, all CD8+ CDR3, were shared between patients and controls. CD8+ Simpson's diversity in patients was not significantly different from that in controls.

Patients included in sequencing had previously demonstrated CD8+CD57+ cell expansion by flow cytometry. Each of the patients presented with severe acquired aplastic anemia. Blood came from patients not yet given any therapy. Many counts were recorded for this clonotype. As yet, its antigen is unknown. Germline V lookup: CDR1 LNHDA, CDR2 SQIVND (reference sequence). The CDR3 covers 13 residues. V was clipped by 3 bases and J by 5 bases, with 9 bases between them. Genomic DNA provided the template from which TCR beta VDJ and CDR3 profiles were obtained. TCRdb re-called the reads with MiXCR, one entry per CDR3 protein. The sample includes fewer than 200,000 distinct CDR3 sequences, less than 60% of them seen just once.

The chain is built from TRBV19 and TRBJ2-3; D is possibly TRBD2 (5 bases). Material for sequencing was sorted CD4+, CD8+, or CD8+CD57+ T cells (not recorded which) from PBMCs. This sequence originates from a human donor with aplastic anemia. CDR3 sequence reads: CASSIDGGDTQYF. The CDR3 region has the DNA TGTGCCAGTAGTATTGACGGAGGAGATACGCAGTATTTT. Using reference TRBV19 and TRBJ2-3 for the parts outside the CDR3, the full variable domain is DGGITQSPKYLFRKEGQNVTLSCEQNLNHDAMYWYRQDPGQGLRLIYYSQIVNDFQKGDIAEGYSVSREKKESFPLTVTSAQKNPTAFYLCASSIDGGDTQYFGPGTRLTVL.